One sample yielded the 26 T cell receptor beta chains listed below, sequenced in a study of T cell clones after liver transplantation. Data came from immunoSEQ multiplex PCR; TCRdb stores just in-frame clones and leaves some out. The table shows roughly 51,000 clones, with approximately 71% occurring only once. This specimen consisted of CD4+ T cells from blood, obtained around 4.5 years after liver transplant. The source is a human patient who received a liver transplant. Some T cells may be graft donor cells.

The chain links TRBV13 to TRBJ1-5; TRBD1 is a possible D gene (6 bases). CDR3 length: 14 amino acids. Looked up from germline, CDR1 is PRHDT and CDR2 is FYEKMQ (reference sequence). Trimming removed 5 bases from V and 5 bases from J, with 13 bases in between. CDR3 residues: CASSRRDNDQPQHF. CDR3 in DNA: TGTGCCAGCAGCCGTCGGGACAACGATCAGCCCCAGCATTTT. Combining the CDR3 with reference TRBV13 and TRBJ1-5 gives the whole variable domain AAGVIQSPRHLIKEKRETATLKCYPIPRHDTVYWYQQGPGQDPQFLISFYEKMQSDKGSIPDRFSAQQFSDYHSELNMSSLELGDSALYFCASSRRDNDQPQHFGDGTRLSIL.

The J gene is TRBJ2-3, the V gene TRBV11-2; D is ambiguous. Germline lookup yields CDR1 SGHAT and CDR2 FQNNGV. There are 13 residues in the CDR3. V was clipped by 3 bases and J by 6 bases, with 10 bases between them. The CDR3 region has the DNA TGTGCCAGCAGCTTTGGCCCCATTGATACGCAGTATTTT. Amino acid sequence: CASSFGPIDTQYF.

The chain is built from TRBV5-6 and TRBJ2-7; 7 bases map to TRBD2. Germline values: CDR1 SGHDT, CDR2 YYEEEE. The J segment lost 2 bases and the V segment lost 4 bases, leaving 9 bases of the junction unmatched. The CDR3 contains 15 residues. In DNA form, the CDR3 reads TGTGCCAGCAGCCACAGCGGGGTACCACCCTACGAGCAGTACTTC. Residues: CASSHSGVPPYEQYF.

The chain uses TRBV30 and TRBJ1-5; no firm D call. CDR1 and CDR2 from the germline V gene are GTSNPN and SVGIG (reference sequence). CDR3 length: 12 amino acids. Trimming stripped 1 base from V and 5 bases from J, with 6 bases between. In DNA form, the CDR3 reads TGTGCCTGGAGTGCCCTATATCAGCCCCAGCATTTT. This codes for CAWSALYQPQHF.

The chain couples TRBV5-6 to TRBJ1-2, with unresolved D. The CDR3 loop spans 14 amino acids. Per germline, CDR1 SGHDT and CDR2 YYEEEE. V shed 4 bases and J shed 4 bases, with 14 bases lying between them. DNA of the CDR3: TGTGCCAGCAGCCCCCAAAGGGCGCTCTATGGCTACACCTTC. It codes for CASSPQRALYGYTF.

CDR3 sequence reads: CASSNTQGWFYNEQFF. The CDR3 DNA sequence: TGTGCCAGTAGTAACACCCAGGGGTGGTTCTACAATGAGCAGTTCTTC. The chain uses TRBV19 and TRBJ2-1, with D tentatively TRBD1 (6 bases). From germline, CDR1 is LNHDA and CDR2 SQIVND (reference sequence). Trimming removed 4 bases from V and 3 bases from J, with 16 bases in between. The CDR3 runs to 16 residues.

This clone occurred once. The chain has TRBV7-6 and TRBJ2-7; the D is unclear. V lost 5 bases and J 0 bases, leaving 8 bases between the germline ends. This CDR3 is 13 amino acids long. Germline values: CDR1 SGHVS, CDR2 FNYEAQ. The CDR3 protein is CASSRDNSYEQYF. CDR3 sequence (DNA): TGTGCCAGCAGCCGCGACAACTCCTACGAGCAGTACTTC.

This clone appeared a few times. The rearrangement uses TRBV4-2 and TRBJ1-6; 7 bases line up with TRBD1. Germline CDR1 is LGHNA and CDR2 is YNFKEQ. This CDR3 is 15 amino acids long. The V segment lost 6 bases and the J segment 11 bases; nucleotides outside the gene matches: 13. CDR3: CASRPPGTAAAPLHF. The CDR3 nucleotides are TGTGCCAGCAGGCCCCCCGGGACAGCAGCGGCACCCCTCCACTTT.

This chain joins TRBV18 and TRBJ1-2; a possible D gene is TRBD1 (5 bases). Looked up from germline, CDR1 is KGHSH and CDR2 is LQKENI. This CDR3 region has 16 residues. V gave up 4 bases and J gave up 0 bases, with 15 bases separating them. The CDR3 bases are TGTGCCAGCTCACGAGACGGGGGGAAAGCTAACTATGGCTACACCTTC. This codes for CASSRDGGKANYGYTF.

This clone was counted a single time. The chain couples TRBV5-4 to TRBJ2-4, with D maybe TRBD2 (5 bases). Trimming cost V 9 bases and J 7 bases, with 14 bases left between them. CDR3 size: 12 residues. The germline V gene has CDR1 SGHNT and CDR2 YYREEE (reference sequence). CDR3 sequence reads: CATNRERNIQYF. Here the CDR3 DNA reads TGTGCCACCAACCGGGAAAGGAACATTCAGTACTTC.

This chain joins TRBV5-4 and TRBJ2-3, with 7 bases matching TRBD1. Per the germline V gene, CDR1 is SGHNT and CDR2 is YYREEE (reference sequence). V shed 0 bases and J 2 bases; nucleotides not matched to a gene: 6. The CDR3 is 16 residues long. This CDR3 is CASSLEPTGSTDTQYF. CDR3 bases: TGTGCCAGCAGCTTGGAGCCGACAGGGTCCACAGATACGCAGTATTTT.

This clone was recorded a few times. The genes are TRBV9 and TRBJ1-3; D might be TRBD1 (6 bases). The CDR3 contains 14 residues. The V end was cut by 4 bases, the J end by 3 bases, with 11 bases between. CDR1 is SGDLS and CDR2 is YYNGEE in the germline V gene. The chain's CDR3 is CASSRGTRGNTIYF. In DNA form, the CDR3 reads TGTGCCAGCAGCCGTGGGACACGTGGAAACACCATATATTTT.

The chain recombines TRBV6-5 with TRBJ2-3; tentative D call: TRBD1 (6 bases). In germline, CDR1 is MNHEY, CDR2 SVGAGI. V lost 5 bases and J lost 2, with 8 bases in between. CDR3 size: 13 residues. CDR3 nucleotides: TGTGCCAGCAGTCGGGACAACACAGATACGCAGTATTTT. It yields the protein CASSRDNTDTQYF.

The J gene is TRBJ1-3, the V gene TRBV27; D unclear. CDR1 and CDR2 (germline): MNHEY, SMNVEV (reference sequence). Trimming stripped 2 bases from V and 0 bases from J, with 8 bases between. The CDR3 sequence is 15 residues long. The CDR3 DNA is TGTGCCAGCAGTTTAGCGTCAGGCTCTGGAAACACCATATATTTT. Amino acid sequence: CASSLASGSGNTIYF.

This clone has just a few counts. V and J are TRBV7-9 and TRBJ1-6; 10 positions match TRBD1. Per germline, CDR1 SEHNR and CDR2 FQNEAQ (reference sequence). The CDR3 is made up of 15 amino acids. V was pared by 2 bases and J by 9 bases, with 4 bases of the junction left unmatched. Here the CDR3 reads CASSLQDRGLSPLHF. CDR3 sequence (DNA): TGTGCCAGCAGCTTACAAGACAGGGGGCTTTCACCCCTCCACTTT.

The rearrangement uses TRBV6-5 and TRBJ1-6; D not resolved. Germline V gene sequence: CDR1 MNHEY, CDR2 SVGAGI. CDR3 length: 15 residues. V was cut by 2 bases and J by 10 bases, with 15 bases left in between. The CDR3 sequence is CASSYTGFLSSPLHF. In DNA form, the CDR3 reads TGTGCCAGCAGTTACACGGGGTTTCTTTCCTCACCCCTCCACTTT.

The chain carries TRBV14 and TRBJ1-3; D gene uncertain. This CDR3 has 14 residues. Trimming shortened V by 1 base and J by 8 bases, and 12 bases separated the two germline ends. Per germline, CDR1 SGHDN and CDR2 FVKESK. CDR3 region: CASSQGGTWDTIYF. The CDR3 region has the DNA TGTGCCAGCAGCCAAGGCGGCACGTGGGACACCATATATTTT.

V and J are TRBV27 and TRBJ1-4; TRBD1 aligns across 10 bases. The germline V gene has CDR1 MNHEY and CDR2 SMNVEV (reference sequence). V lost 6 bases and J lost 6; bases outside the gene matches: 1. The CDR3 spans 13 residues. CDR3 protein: CASRDRGDEKLFF. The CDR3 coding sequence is TGTGCCAGCAGGGACAGGGGGGATGAAAAACTGTTTTTT.

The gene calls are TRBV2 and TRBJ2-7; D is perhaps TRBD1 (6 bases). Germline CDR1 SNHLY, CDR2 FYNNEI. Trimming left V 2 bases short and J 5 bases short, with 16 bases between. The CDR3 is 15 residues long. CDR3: CASSETRQGLHEQYF. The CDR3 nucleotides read TGTGCCAGCAGTGAAACGAGGCAGGGGTTGCACGAGCAGTACTTC.

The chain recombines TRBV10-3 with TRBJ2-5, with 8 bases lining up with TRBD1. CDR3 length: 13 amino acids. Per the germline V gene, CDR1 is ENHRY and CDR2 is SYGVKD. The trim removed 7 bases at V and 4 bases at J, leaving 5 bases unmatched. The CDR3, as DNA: TGTGCCATCAATCCAGACAGGGGAGAGACCCAGTACTTC. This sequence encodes CAINPDRGETQYF.

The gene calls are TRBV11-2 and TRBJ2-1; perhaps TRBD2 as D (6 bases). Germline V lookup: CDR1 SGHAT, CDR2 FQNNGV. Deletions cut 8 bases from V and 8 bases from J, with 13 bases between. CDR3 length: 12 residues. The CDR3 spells CASGTAGYEQFF. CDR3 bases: TGTGCCAGCGGCACAGCGGGTTATGAGCAGTTCTTC.

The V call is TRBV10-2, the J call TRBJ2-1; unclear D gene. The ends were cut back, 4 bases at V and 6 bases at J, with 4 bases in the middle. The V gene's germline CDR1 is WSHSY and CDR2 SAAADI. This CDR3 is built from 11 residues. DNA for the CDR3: TGCGCCAGCAGTGGTTTCAATGAGCAGTTCTTC. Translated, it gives CASSGFNEQFF.

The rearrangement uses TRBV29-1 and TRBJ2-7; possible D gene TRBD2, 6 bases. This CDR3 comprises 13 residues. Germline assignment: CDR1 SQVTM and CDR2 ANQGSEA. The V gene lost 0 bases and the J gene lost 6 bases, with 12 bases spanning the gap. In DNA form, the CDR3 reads TGCAGCGTTGAAGATACGGCGGGAAGCGAGCAGTACTTC. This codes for CSVEDTAGSEQYF.

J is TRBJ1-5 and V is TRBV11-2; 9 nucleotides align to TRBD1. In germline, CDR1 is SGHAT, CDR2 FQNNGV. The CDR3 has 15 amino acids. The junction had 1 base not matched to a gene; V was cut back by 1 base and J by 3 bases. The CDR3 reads CASSLGTGVNQPQHF. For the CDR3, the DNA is TGTGCCAGCAGCTTAGGGACAGGGGTCAATCAGCCCCAGCATTTT.

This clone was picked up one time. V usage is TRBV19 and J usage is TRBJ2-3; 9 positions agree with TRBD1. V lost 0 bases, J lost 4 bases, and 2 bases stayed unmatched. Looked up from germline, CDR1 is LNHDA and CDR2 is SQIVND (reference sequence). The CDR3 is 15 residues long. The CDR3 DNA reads TGTGCCAGTAGTATAGAGACAGGGGGAGCAGATACGCAGTATTTT. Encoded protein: CASSIETGGADTQYF.

CDR3 nucleotide sequence: TGCGCCAGCAGCTCTGGACAGGGGAGTATATATGGCTACACCTTC. Translated, it gives CASSSGQGSIYGYTF. This chain connects TRBV5-1 to TRBJ1-2; 9 positions agree with TRBD1. The germline gives CDR1 SGHRS, CDR2 YFSETQ. Trimming took 3 bases from V and 5 from J; bases not matched to a gene: 8. This CDR3 has 15 residues.